The rows below give T cell receptor beta chains drawn from one sample of a study of blood T cell repertoires in COVID-19. The data were produced by immunoSEQ multiplex PCR, yet TCRdb's version contains in-frame clones alone and is incomplete. The data contain about 22,000 clones, more than 90% of them seen just once; the ten biggest clones take up around 3.2%. Specimen: peripheral blood. Every receptor here comes from a woman aged 70-85 years with active COVID-19. The CDR3 runs from the conserved cysteine through the conserved F or W. Each record gives: clone size, J gene, D gene, V gene, CDR3 DNA, CDR3 protein. D genes are given only for firm matches. The size of a clone is reported for some rows only, either as once, few or many, or as a class for expanded clones.

-,TRBJ2-7,-,TRBV28,TGTGCCAGCAGTCCCCGTAACGAGCAGTACTTC,CASSPRNEQYF
-,TRBJ2-3,TRBD2,TRBV7-2,TGTGCCAGCAGCTTAGAAGCGGGAGGTTATACGCAGTATTTT,CASSLEAGGYTQYF
-,TRBJ2-1,-,TRBV9,TGTGCCAGCAGCGCCGGCGGGAAGACCCATAGCATCTTC,CASSAGGKTHSIF
once,TRBJ2-3,TRBD2,TRBV28,TGTGCCAGCAGTTTGACGGGAGGGCCCGGAGCAGATACGCAGTATTTT,CASSLTGGPGADTQYF
-,TRBJ1-5,TRBD1,TRBV24-1,TGTGCCACCAGTGCCGAGGGACAGAATAGCAATCAGCCCCAGCATTTT,CATSAEGQNSNQPQHF
-,TRBJ2-2,TRBD1,TRBV7-2,TGTGCCAGCAGCTTTGACAGGGCCACCGGGGAGCTGTTTTTT,CASSFDRATGELFF
-,TRBJ2-7,TRBD2,TRBV6-5,TGTGCCAGCAGTTCCCGGACTAGCGGGAGCGAGCAGTACTTC,CASSSRTSGSEQYF
-,TRBJ1-6,TRBD1,TRBV5-1,TGCGCCAGCAGCGCTGGGACAGCAAATTCACCCCTCCACTTT,CASSAGTANSPLHF
once,TRBJ2-3,TRBD2,TRBV19,TGTGCCAGTAGTGGGGGAGCATGGGGGAGGGCCGTGGATACGCAGTATTTT,CASSGGAWGRAVDTQYF
-,TRBJ2-4,TRBD1,TRBV27,TGTGCCAGCAGTTTAGCGGGGACAGGGGACAAAAACATTCAGTACTTC,CASSLAGTGDKNIQYF
-,TRBJ1-4,TRBD1,TRBV18,TGTGCCAGCTCACCAAGGACAGGGGGGAATGAAAAACTGTTTTTT,CASSPRTGGNEKLFF
-,TRBJ2-3,TRBD2,TRBV5-1,TGCGCCAGCAGCTTGGCCGGAGCGGGAGGCACAGATACGCAGTATTTT,CASSLAGAGGTDTQYF
once,TRBJ1-2,-,TRBV4-1,TGCGCCAGCAGCCACCCCCACGTTCCGGGGGGCTACACCTTC,CASSHPHVPGGYTF
-,TRBJ2-7,-,TRBV27,TGTGCCAGCAGTTCGGGGTGGGAGCAGTACTTC,CASSSGWEQYF
-,TRBJ2-1,-,TRBV4-3,TGCGCCAGCAGCCAAGTTCTAAGCGGATATTACAATGAGCAGTTCTTC,CASSQVLSGYYNEQFF
-,TRBJ1-1,-,TRBV28,TGTGCCAGCAGCCCAGGACAGACGAACACTGAAGCTTTCTTT,CASSPGQTNTEAFF
-,TRBJ2-5,TRBD2,TRBV19,TGTGCCAGTAGTACAGCGGGAGCCGGTGAGACCCAGTACTTC,CASSTAGAGETQYF
-,TRBJ2-1,TRBD2,TRBV5-1,TGCGCCAGCAGCCTCATTGGGACTACCTACAATGAGCAGTTCTTC,CASSLIGTTYNEQFF
-,TRBJ2-1,TRBD2,TRBV2,TGTGCCAGCAGCGCAAAAACAATGCTAGCGGGACTCTACAATGAGCAGTTCTTC,CASSAKTMLAGLYNEQFF
-,TRBJ1-6,-,TRBV28,TGTGCCAGCAGTCCCCCCCGCGGGCCCCTCCACTTT,CASSPPRGPLHF
-,TRBJ2-7,TRBD2,TRBV18,TGTGCCAGCTCACCACGTTTACTAACTAGCGGGAACCACGAGCAGTACTTC,CASSPRLLTSGNHEQYF
once,TRBJ2-5,TRBD2,TRBV27,TGTGCCACCCGGTCTTATGCGGGAGAAAAAGAGACCCAGTACTTC,CATRSYAGEKETQYF
-,TRBJ2-2,-,TRBV19,TGTGCCAGTAGTATTAGGGCAGGGGTATCCGGGGAGCTGTTTTTT,CASSIRAGVSGELFF
-,TRBJ2-7,-,TRBV12-3/TRBV12-4,TGTGCCAGCAGTTTAGCCGGCCGGGGGGAGCAGTACTTC,CASSLAGRGEQYF
-,TRBJ1-1,-,TRBV29-1,TGCAGCGCGGGGGGCCTTGAAGCTTTCTTT,CSAGGLEAFF
-,TRBJ2-1,-,TRBV28,TGTGCCAGCAGTTATAGCGGAGAGCAGTTCTTC,CASSYSGEQFF
-,TRBJ2-2,-,TRBV5-1,TGCGCCCGCAGGGTCGGGGGGGAGCTGTTTTTT,CARRVGGELFF
few,TRBJ1-6,-,TRBV6-5,TGTGCCAGCAGCAGCAGGGGACCCCTCCACTTT,CASSSRGPLHF
-,TRBJ2-7,-,TRBV19,TGTGCCAGTAGTATTCGTGGCAGTTTCTACGAGCAGTACTTC,CASSIRGSFYEQYF
-,TRBJ2-5,-,TRBV28,TGTGCCAGCCACGGACAGTTATTCCAAGAGACCCAGTACTTC,CASHGQLFQETQYF
-,TRBJ1-6,-,TRBV5-4,TGTGCCAGCAGCTTGGGCGACAGAGCTAATTCACCCCTCCACTTT,CASSLGDRANSPLHF
-,TRBJ1-3,TRBD1,TRBV2,TGTGCCAGCAGTGAAGAGACAGGGAACACCATATATTTT,CASSEETGNTIYF
-,TRBJ2-7,TRBD1,TRBV12-3/TRBV12-4,TGTGCCAGCAGTATAAGGCAGGGGGCGACGCAGTACTTC,CASSIRQGATQYF
-,TRBJ2-5,-,TRBV6-2/TRBV6-3,TGTGCCAGCAGTTATGTCCCGGGAGAGACCCAGTACTTC,CASSYVPGETQYF
once,TRBJ1-4,-,TRBV5-5,TGTGCCAGCAGCTTGGCCGTCGGCAGGGGAGAGGAGAGTGAAAAACTGTTTTTT,CASSLAVGRGEESEKLFF
-,TRBJ1-2,TRBD1,TRBV28,TGTGCCAGCAAACGCGGACAGGGGGGCAACTATGGCTACACCTTC,CASKRGQGGNYGYTF
medium-sized,TRBJ2-3,TRBD2,TRBV4-3,TGCGCCAGCAGCGAATCTAGCGGGAGTATCGCAGATACGCAGTATTTT,CASSESSGSIADTQYF
-,TRBJ1-2,TRBD1,TRBV6-6,TGTGCCAGCAGTAGCACAGGGGCTGGCTACACCTTC,CASSSTGAGYTF
-,TRBJ2-7,TRBD1,TRBV27,TGTGCCAGCAGTTCCTCCCAATCAGGACAGGGGGCCTCCTACGAGCAGTACTTC,CASSSSQSGQGASYEQYF
few,TRBJ1-5,-,TRBV5-1,TGCGCCAGCAGCTTGGACTCGAGAGGACCCCAGCATTTT,CASSLDSRGPQHF
-,TRBJ1-1,-,TRBV3-1/TRBV3-2,TGTGCCAGCAGCCAAGATCTGGGGACATCCCTTAAGCGAGCTTTCTTT,CASSQDLGTSLKRAFF
-,TRBJ2-1,-,TRBV7-9,TGTGCCAGCAGCGCTCAGGATGAGCAGTTCTTC,CASSAQDEQFF